These T cell receptor beta chains were read from a single sample in a study of blood T cell repertoires in COVID-19. Using immunoSEQ multiplex PCR, the repertoire was profiled, and TCRdb retains in-frame clones only, with some absent. The table has around 200,000 clones, approximately 83% seen once. The sample was peripheral blood. All receptors come from a man aged 55 to 69 with acute or convalescent COVID-19. The CDR3 runs from the conserved cysteine through the conserved F or W. The D gene is left open where the match is weak. Clone size is given for some rows only: seen once, a few or many times, or a class if the clone is expanded.

CDR3: CAGTHEPQETQYF
DNA: TGTGCCGGCACTCATGAGCCCCAAGAGACCCAGTACTTC
size: NA
D: NA
V: TRBV2
J: TRBJ2-5

CDR3: CASSLGHTGELFF
DNA: TGTGCCAGCAGCTTAGGGCACACCGGGGAGCTGTTTTTT
size: NA
D: NA
V: TRBV7-3
J: TRBJ2-2

CDR3: CASSPPEGQMSYEQYF
DNA: TGTGCCAGCAGCCCCCCTGAGGGACAGATGTCCTACGAGCAGTACTTC
size: NA
D: TRBD1
V: TRBV7-8
J: TRBJ2-7

CDR3: CASSPLTRGGGQPQHF
DNA: TGTGCCAGCAGCCCCCTGACTAGGGGGGGCGGGCAGCCCCAGCATTTT
size: few
D: NA
V: TRBV27
J: TRBJ1-5

CDR3: CASSQDPRTAGDPAKNIQYF
DNA: TGCGCCAGCAGCCAAGATCCTCGGACAGCGGGGGATCCAGCCAAAAACATTCAGTACTTC
size: few
D: TRBD2
V: TRBV4-1
J: TRBJ2-4

CDR3: CASRLGLAGFDEQFF
DNA: TGTGCCAGCAGATTGGGACTAGCGGGATTCGATGAGCAGTTCTTC
size: NA
D: TRBD2
V: TRBV28
J: TRBJ2-1

CDR3: CASSSRNLASNQPQHF
DNA: TGTGCCAGCAGCTCTAGAAACCTGGCCAGCAATCAGCCCCAGCATTTT
size: NA
D: NA
V: TRBV5-6
J: TRBJ1-5

CDR3: CASSSGTLYGYTF
DNA: TGTGCCAGCAGCTCCGGGACACTCTATGGCTACACCTTC
size: few
D: NA
V: TRBV7-2
J: TRBJ1-2

CDR3: CAIRISGTSGRDTQYF
DNA: TGTGCCATCAGAATTTCCGGGACTAGCGGGAGAGATACGCAGTATTTT
size: NA
D: TRBD2
V: TRBV10-3
J: TRBJ2-3

CDR3: CASRSAGTGVYAFF
DNA: TGTGCCAGCAGGTCTGCCGGGACAGGGGTCTACGCTTTCTTT
size: NA
D: TRBD1
V: TRBV27
J: TRBJ1-1

CDR3: CASRGRVNTGELFF
DNA: TGTGCCAGCAGGGGCAGGGTCAACACCGGGGAGCTGTTTTTT
size: NA
D: NA
V: TRBV7-8
J: TRBJ2-2

CDR3: CASSLAGGVARTNEQFF
DNA: TGTGCTAGCAGCTTAGCGGGGGGGGTAGCGAGAACCAATGAGCAGTTCTTC
size: NA
D: TRBD2
V: TRBV7-7
J: TRBJ2-1

CDR3: CASSVGGRGNTGELFF
DNA: TGTGCCAGCAGCGTAGGTGGCAGGGGGAACACCGGGGAGCTGTTTTTT
size: NA
D: NA
V: TRBV9
J: TRBJ2-2

CDR3: CATLSGGIPTLYNEQFF
DNA: TGTGCCACGCTGTCGGGCGGGATCCCCACCCTCTACAATGAGCAGTTCTTC
size: NA
D: NA
V: TRBV10-3
J: TRBJ2-1

CDR3: CASSLDGFGANVLTF
DNA: TGTGCCAGCAGCTTAGACGGGTTTGGGGCCAACGTCCTGACTTTC
size: NA
D: NA
V: TRBV7-9
J: TRBJ2-6

CDR3: CASSQLAGVTVEQFF
DNA: TGTGCCAGCAGCCAACTAGCGGGAGTGACTGTTGAGCAGTTCTTC
size: NA
D: TRBD2
V: TRBV2
J: TRBJ2-1

CDR3: CASRDHRGGNYGYTF
DNA: TGTGCCAGCAGGGATCACAGGGGAGGTAACTATGGCTACACCTTC
size: NA
D: TRBD1
V: TRBV2
J: TRBJ1-2